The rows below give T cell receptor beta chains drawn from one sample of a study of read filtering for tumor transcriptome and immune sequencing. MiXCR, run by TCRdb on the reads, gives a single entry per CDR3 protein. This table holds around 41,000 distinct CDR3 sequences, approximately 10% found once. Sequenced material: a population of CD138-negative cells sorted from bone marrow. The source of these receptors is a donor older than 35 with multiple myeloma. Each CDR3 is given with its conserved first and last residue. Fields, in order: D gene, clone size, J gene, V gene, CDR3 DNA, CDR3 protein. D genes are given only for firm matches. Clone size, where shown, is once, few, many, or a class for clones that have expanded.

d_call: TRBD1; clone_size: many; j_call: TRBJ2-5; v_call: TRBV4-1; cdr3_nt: TGCGCCAGCAGCCAAGATGGGACAGGGGAATCCGAGACCCAGTACTTC; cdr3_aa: CASSQDGTGESETQYF
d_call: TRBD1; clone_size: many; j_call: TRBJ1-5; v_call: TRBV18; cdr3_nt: TGTGCCAGCTCACCAGGACAGGGACAGGAGCCCCAGCATTTT; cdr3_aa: CASSPGQGQEPQHF
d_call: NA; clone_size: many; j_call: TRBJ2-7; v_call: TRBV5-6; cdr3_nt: TGTGCCAGCAGCTTGGGCGGAAAGGGCTCCTCCTACGAGCAGTACTTC; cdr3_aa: CASSLGGKGSSYEQYF
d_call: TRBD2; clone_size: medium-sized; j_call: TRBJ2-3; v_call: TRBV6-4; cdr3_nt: TGTGCCAGCAGTGACTCTTGCGGGGGGGCCTGGGATACGCAGTATTTT; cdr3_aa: CASSDSCGGAWDTQYF
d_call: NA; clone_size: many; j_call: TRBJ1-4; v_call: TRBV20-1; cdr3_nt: TGCAGTGCTAGAGATTCCGGGAGGGAAAAACTGTTTTTT; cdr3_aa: CSARDSGREKLFF
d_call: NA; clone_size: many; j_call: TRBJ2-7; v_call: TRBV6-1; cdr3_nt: TGTGCCAGCAGTGATCTAGCGACCTACGAGCAGTACTTC; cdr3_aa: CASSDLATYEQYF
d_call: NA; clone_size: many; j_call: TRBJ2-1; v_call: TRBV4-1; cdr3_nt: TGCGCCAGCAGCCAAGATCTAGGGGCGCCGGCATACAATGAGCAGTTCTTC; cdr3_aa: CASSQDLGAPAYNEQFF
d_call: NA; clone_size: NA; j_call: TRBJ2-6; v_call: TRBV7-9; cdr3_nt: TGTGCCAGCAGCAAAATGACCGCAGGGGCCAACGTCCTGACTTTC; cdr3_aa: CASSKMTAGANVLTF
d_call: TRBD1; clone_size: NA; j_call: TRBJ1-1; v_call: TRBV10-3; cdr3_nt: TGTGCCATCAGTGCGGGGACAGGGGGGGGAAGCACTGAAGCTTTCTTT; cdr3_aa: CAISAGTGGGSTEAFF
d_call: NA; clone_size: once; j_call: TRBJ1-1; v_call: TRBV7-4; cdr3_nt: TGTGCCAGCAGCTTAGAGAGGGACACTGAAGCTTTCTTT; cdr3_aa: CASSLERDTEAFF
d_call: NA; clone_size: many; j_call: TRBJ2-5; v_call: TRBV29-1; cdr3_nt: TGCAGCGTTGGAGGACAATGGGAGACCCAGTACTTC; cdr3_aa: CSVGGQWETQYF
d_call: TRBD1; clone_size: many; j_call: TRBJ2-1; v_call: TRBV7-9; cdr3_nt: TGTGCCAGCAGCCCATCCGGGACAGGGACGAGAGAGCAGTTCTTC; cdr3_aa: CASSPSGTGTREQFF
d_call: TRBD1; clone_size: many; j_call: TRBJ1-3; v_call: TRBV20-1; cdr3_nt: TGCAGTGCTCCTCGGGGGTTAGGGGGCACAAACACCATATATTTT; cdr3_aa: CSAPRGLGGTNTIYF
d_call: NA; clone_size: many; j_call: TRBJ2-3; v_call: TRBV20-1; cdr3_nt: TGCAGTGGTACCCAAGGGGCGGATACGCAGTATTTT; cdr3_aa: CSGTQGADTQYF